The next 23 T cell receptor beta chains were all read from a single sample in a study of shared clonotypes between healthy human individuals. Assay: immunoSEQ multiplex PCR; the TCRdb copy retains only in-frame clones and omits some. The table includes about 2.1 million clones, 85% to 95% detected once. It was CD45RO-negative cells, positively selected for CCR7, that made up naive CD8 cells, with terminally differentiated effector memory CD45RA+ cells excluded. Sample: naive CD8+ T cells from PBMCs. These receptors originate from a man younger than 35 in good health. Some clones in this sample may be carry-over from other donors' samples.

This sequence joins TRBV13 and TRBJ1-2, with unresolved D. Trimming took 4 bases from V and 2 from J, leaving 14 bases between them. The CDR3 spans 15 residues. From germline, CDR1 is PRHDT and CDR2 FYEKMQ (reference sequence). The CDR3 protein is CASSSRLAGNYGYTF. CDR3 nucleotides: TGTGCCAGCAGCTCGAGGCTTGCAGGAAACTATGGCTACACCTTC.

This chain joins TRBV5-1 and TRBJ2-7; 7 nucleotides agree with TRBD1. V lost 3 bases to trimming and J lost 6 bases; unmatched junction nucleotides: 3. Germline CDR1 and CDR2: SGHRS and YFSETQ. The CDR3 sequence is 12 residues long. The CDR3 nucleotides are TGCGCCAGCAGCTCAAGACAGGGCGAGCAGTACTTC. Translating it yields CASSSRQGEQYF.

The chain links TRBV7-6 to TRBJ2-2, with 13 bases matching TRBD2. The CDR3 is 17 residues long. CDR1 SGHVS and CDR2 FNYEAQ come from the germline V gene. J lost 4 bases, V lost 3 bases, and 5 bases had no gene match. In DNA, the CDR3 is TGTGCCAGCAGCTTCCGGACTAGCGGGAGTAGCACCGGGGAGCTGTTTTTT. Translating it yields CASSFRTSGSSTGELFF.

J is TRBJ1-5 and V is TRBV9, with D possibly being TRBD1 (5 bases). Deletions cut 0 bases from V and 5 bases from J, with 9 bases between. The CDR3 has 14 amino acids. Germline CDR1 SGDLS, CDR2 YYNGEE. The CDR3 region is CASSVAGTHQPQHF. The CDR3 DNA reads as TGTGCCAGCAGCGTAGCAGGGACCCATCAGCCCCAGCATTTT.

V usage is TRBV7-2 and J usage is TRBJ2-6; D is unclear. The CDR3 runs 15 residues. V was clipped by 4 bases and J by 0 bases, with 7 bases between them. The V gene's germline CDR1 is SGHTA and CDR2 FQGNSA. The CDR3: CASSSWLSGANVLTF. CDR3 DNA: TGTGCCAGCAGCTCCTGGCTCTCTGGGGCCAACGTCCTGACTTTC.

The CDR3 nucleotides read TGTGCCAGCAGCCTTGGGCGGGTCTACAATGAGCAGTTCTTC. The encoded protein is CASSLGRVYNEQFF. The chain recombines TRBV25-1 with TRBJ2-1, with a weak D call TRBD2 (5 bases). Germline lookup yields CDR1 MGHDK and CDR2 SYGVNS. The CDR3 is made up of 14 amino acids. The V end lost 6 bases, the J end lost 3 bases, and 12 bases lay between the germline ends.

CDR3 sequence: CASSPGTAGYNEQFF. CDR3 DNA sequence: TGTGCCAGTAGTCCAGGGACCGCTGGTTACAATGAGCAGTTCTTC. The chain carries TRBV19 and TRBJ2-1; D is perhaps TRBD1 or TRBD2 (5 bases each). V was cut by 5 bases and J by 4 bases, with 15 bases left in between. The germline CDR1 and CDR2 sequences are LNHDA and SQIVND (reference sequence). The CDR3 length is 15 residues.

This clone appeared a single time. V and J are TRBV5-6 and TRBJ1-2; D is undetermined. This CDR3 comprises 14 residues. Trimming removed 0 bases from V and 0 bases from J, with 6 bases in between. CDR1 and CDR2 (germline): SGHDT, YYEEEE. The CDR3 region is CASSLGNTNYGYTF. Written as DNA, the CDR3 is TGTGCCAGCAGCTTGGGGAATACTAACTATGGCTACACCTTC.

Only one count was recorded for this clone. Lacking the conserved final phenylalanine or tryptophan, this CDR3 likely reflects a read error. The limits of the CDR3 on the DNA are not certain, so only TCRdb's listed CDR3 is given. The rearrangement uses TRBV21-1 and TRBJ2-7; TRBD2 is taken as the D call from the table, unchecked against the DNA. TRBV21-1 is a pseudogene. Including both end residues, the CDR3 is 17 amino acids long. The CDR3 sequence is CASSKRLVGTENAQPTI.

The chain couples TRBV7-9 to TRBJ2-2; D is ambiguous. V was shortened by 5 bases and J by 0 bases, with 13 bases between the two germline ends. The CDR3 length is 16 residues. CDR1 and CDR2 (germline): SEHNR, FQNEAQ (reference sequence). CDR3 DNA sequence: TGTGCCAGCAGCCCGTTGAGGACGCCGAACACCGGGGAGCTGTTTTTT. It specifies CASSPLRTPNTGELFF.

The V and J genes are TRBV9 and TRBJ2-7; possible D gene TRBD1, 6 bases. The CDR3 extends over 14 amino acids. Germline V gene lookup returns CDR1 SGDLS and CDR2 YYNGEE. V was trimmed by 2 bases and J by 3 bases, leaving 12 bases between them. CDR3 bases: TGTGCCAGCAGCGTCGCCACAGGGTTCTACGAGCAGTACTTC. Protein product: CASSVATGFYEQYF.

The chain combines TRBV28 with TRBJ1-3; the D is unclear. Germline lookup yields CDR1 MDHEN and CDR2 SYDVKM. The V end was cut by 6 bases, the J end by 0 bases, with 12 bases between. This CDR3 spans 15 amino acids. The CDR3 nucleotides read TGTGCCAGCAGCTCCTACAGTTCCTCTGGAAACACCATATATTTT. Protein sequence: CASSSYSSSGNTIYF.

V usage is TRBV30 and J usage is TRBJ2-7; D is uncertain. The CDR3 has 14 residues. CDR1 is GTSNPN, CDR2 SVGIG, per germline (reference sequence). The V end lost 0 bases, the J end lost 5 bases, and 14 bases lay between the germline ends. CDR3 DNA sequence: TGTGCCTGGAGTGTAGTTGGTAGCTTTGACGAGCAGTACTTC. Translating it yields CAWSVVGSFDEQYF.

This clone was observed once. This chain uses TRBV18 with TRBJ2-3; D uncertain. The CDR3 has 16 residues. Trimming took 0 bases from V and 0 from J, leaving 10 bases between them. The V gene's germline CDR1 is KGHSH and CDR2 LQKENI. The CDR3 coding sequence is TGTGCCAGCTCACCACCCGTTCCAGTGAGCACAGATACGCAGTATTTT. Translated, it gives CASSPPVPVSTDTQYF.

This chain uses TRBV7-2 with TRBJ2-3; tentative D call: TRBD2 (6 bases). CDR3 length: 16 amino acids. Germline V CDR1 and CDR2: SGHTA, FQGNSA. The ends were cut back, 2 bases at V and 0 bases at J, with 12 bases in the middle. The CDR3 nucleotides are TGTGCCAGCAGCTTATGGGCGGGGCCGAGCACAGATACGCAGTATTTT. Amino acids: CASSLWAGPSTDTQYF.

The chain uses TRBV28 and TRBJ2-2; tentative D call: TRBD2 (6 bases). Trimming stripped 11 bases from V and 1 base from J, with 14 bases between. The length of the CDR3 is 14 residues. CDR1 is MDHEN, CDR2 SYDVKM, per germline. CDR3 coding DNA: TGTGCCTCCCGGTTTAGCGGGAACACCGGGGAGCTGTTTTTT. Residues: CASRFSGNTGELFF.

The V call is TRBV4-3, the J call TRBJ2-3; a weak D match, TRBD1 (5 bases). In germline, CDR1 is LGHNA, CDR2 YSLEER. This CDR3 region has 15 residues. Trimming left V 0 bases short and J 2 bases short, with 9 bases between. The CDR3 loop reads CASSQESGITDTQYF. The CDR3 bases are TGCGCCAGCAGCCAAGAGTCAGGGATCACAGATACGCAGTATTTT.

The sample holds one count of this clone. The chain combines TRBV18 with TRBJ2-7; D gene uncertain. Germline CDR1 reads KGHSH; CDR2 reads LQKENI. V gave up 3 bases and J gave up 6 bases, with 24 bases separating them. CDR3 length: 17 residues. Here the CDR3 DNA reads TGTGCCAGCTCACCCCCCCGCATCGTAGGTTCACCTGTCGAGCAGTACTTC. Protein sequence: CASSPPRIVGSPVEQYF.

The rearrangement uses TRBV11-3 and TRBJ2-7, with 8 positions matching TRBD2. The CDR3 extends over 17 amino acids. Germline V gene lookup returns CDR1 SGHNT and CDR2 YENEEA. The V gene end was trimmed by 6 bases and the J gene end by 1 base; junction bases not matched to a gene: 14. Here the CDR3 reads CASSPTDISGGSYEQYF. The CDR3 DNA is TGTGCCAGCAGTCCAACCGACATAAGCGGGGGTTCCTACGAGCAGTACTTC. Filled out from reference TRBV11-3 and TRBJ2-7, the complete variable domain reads EAGVVQSPRYKIIEKKQPVAFWCNPISGHNTLYWYLQNLGQGPELLIRYENEEAVDDSQLPKDRFSAERLKGVDSTLKIQPAELGDSAVYLCASSPTDISGGSYEQYFGPGTRLTVT.

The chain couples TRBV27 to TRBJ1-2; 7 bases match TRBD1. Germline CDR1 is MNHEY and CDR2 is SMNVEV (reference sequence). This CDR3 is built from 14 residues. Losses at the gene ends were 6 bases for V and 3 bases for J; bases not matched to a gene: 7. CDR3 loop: CASRTGQDYYGYTF. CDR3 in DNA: TGTGCCAGCAGAACAGGACAGGACTACTATGGCTACACCTTC.

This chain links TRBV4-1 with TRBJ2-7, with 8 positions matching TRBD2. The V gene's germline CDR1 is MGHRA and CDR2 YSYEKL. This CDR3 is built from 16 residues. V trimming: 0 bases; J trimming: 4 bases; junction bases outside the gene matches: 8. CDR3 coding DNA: TGCGCCAGCAGCCAAGAGCCAGCGGGGGACTCATACGAGCAGTACTTC. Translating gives CASSQEPAGDSYEQYF.

The CDR3: CSVDPTAGGVEQYF. The CDR3 DNA sequence: TGCAGCGTTGATCCGACGGCAGGGGGCGTCGAGCAGTACTTC. The chain has TRBV29-1 and TRBJ2-7; 8 bases map to TRBD1. With 3 bases clipped from V and 6 bases from J, the junction kept 10 bases outside the gene matches. The CDR3 sequence is 14 residues long. Germline V gene lookup returns CDR1 SQVTM and CDR2 ANQGSEA.

The CDR3 DNA follows: TGTGCCAGCAGCCCAGCAAAAGGGGACAACCATAACTATGGCTACACCTTC. It translates to CASSPAKGDNHNYGYTF. The chain uses TRBV9 and TRBJ1-2; maybe TRBD1 (6 bases). The CDR3 totals 17 residues. Germline CDR1 reads SGDLS; CDR2 reads YYNGEE. Deletions cut 4 bases from V and 1 base from J, with 20 bases between.